This T cell receptor beta chain was sequenced for a study of T cell repertoires in cytomegalovirus infection. Study-level results: CMV-specific TCR beta clonotypes restricted by HLA-C dominated the ex vivo response.

This CDR3 region has 11 residues. One entry per CDR3 protein, called by TCRdb with MiXCR from the reads. Of more than 85,000 distinct CDR3 sequences detected, approximately 28% appear once; the ten largest clones hold about 81%. About this clonotype: Antigen specificity is unknown. One end of the junction fails to match germline, which may point to a read error.

This chain links TRBV5-3 with TRBJ1-2; D not certain. TRBV5-3 is an ORF, and what it does is uncertain. This TCR derives from a human donor in good health (CMV status not recorded). Some clones in this sample may be carry-over from other donors' samples. Sequences were derived from CD8+ T cells from cultured PBMCs, sampled from culture after CMV antigen stimulation. The CDR3 is CASSFPGSFRF. The CDR3 DNA reads as TGTGCCAGCAGCTTTCCCGGGTCCTTCCGCTTC.